These 9 T cell receptor beta chains share one sample of origin, sequenced in a study of spatial heterogeneity in lung cancer. Study-level findings and limits: One measure, the expanded intratumoral alpha and beta TCR count, tracked tumor mutation counts.

Their antigens are not known. This sample's time point: sample taken at primary tumor resection. MiXCR was run by TCRdb on the 5' RACE reads, yielding one entry per CDR3 protein. Altogether 5,500 to 8,500 distinct CDR3 sequences are present, 3% to 4% being singletons, with the ten largest covering more than 15%. The sample was lung tumor tissue, taken at surgery. Receptors were obtained from a male donor with early-stage non-small cell lung cancer.

This clonotype was counted at least ten times. With a much larger clone just one base away, this may be a read error. The genes are TRBV4-2 and TRBJ2-1, with TRBD2 identical over 8 bases. The junction had 8 bases not matched to a gene; V was cut back by 1 base and J by 6 bases. CDR1 and CDR2 from the germline V gene are LGHNA and YNFKEQ. The CDR3 consists of 16 residues. CDR3 DNA sequence: TGTGCCAGCAGCCAAGGCGCGGGGGGACCCCGCAATGAGCAGTTCTTC. Its protein is CASSQGAGGPRNEQFF.

This clonotype came up many times. The chain couples TRBV20-1 to TRBJ1-3; D call uncertain. The CDR3 length is 15 residues. Germline CDR1 is DFQATT and CDR2 is SNEGSKA (reference sequence). The germline V and J ends were trimmed by 2 bases and 0 bases, with 11 bases remaining between them. CDR3 amino acids: CSARSWEDSGNTIYF. CDR3 bases: TGCAGTGCTAGATCCTGGGAAGACTCTGGAAACACCATATATTTT.

This clonotype was counted at least ten times. This rearrangement joins TRBV30 to TRBJ2-7, with D maybe TRBD1 (6 bases). Germline V CDR1 and CDR2: GTSNPN, SVGIG (reference sequence). V lost 1 base to trimming and J lost 6 bases, with 16 bases between them. The CDR3 consists of 14 residues. CDR3 sequence (DNA): TGTGCCTGGAGTGAAGGGACACCGACCTTCGAGCAGTACTTC. As protein: CAWSEGTPTFEQYF. Variable domain in full (rest from reference TRBV30 and TRBJ2-7): SQTIHQWPATLVQPVGSPLSLECTVEGTSNPNLYWYRQAAGRGLQLLFYSVGIGQISSEVPQNLSASRPQDRQFILSSKKLLLSDSGFYLCAWSEGTPTFEQYFGPGTRLTVT.

The V gene is TRBV19, the J gene TRBJ1-5, with D unclear. Germline V lookup: CDR1 LNHDA, CDR2 SQIVND (reference sequence). There are 13 residues in the CDR3. V was pared by 1 base and J by 7 bases, with 8 bases between. In DNA, the CDR3 is TGTGCCAGTAGTATAGGATCGGGGCAGCCCCAGCATTTT. Encoded protein: CASSIGSGQPQHF.

This clonotype was recorded many times. This rearrangement joins TRBV5-1 to TRBJ1-1; 9 bases are a match to TRBD1. The trim removed 0 bases at V and 10 bases at J, leaving 1 base unmatched. The CDR3 runs 12 residues. Per germline, CDR1 SGHRS and CDR2 YFSETQ. The CDR3 loop reads CASSLEGQGAFF. CDR3 nucleotide sequence: TGCGCCAGCAGCTTGGAGGGACAGGGAGCTTTCTTT.

In this sample, this clonotype turned up many times. This chain joins TRBV24-1 and TRBJ2-1; 8 nucleotides match TRBD1. The CDR3 is 14 residues long. The V and J ends lost 9 bases and 9 bases, in that order; junction bases with no gene match: 12. The germline V gene encodes CDR1 KGHDR and CDR2 SFDVKD. CDR3: CATGAGRQGIEQFF. In DNA form, the CDR3 reads TGTGCCACCGGGGCGGGGAGACAGGGGATTGAGCAGTTCTTC.

This clonotype was counted ten times or more. In nucleotides, the CDR3 is TGCAGTGCTAGAGACCCACTAAAAGGGGCGGGTGAGCAGTACTTC. It is translated as CSARDPLKGAGEQYF. V gene TRBV20-1 combines with J gene TRBJ2-7; D could derive from TRBD1 or TRBD2 (5 bases each). V shed 0 bases and J shed 7 bases, with 19 bases lying between them. Germline-derived CDR1 and CDR2 are DFQATT and SNEGSKA (reference sequence). The CDR3 runs 15 residues.

This clonotype has ten or more counts. V is TRBV6-5 and J is TRBJ2-7; TRBD1 matches 8 bases. V gave up 8 bases and J gave up 0 bases; unmatched junction bases: 12. Germline lookup yields CDR1 MNHEY and CDR2 SVGAGI. The CDR3 has 16 amino acids. CDR3 loop: CASVKGRQGSSYEQYF. The CDR3 nucleotides are TGTGCCAGCGTTAAGGGGCGACAGGGGAGCTCCTACGAGCAGTACTTC.

This clonotype was picked up many times. The chain combines TRBV20-1 with TRBJ2-2; D is ambiguous. Germline assignment: CDR1 DFQATT and CDR2 SNEGSKA (reference sequence). The length of the CDR3 is 13 residues. Trimming pared 4 bases from V and 0 bases from J, leaving 6 bases between. CDR3 loop: CSAIVTNTGELFF. In nucleotides, the CDR3 is TGCAGTGCTATAGTAACGAACACCGGGGAGCTGTTTTTT.